These T cell receptor beta chains were read from a single sample in a study of breast tumors, draining lymph nodes, adjacent tissues. TCRdb re-derived calls from the multiplex PCR reads in MiXCR, one entry per CDR3 protein. The data contain 100,000 to 150,000 distinct CDR3 sequences, 20% to 25% of them singletons. The sample taken for sequencing was axillary lymph node tissue. The receptors stem from a female donor with breast cancer. Some clones in this sample may be carry-over from other donors' samples. The CDR3 runs from the conserved cysteine through the conserved F or W. A D gene is named only where the DNA matches it firmly. For some rows the clone size is stated as once, few or many, or as a class when expanded; others skip it.

abundance,j_gene,d_gene,v_gene,CDR3nt,CDR3aa
many,TRBJ2-7,TRBD1,TRBV24-1,TGTGCCACCCCCCCCTGGGACAGGGGGACGAAGCAGTACTTC,CATPPWDRGTKQYF
few,TRBJ2-1,TRBD2,TRBV27,TGTGCCAGCAGCCCTTGGCTAGCGGAATACAATGAGCAGCTCTTC,CASSPWLAEYNEQLF
many,TRBJ2-1,TRBD1,TRBV5-1,TGCGCCAGCAGCCTAGGACAGGGTTGGGGGAATGAGCAGTTCTTC,CASSLGQGWGNEQFF
many,TRBJ2-3,.,TRBV19,TGTGCCACGGAAAACACAGATACGCAGTATTTT,CATENTDTQYF
.,TRBJ1-5,TRBD1,TRBV19,TGTGCCAGTAGTACAAAAGGGGGCAGAGATCAGCCCCAGCATTTT,CASSTKGGRDQPQHF
.,TRBJ2-1,TRBD2,TRBV28,TGTGCCAGCCGACTAGCGGGAGAGGTTGAGCGGTTCTTC,CASRLAGEVERFF
.,TRBJ2-7,TRBD1,TRBV28,TGTGCCAGCCGGGGACAGGGAATTTGGTACGAGCAGTACTTC,CASRGQGIWYEQYF
many,TRBJ2-1,TRBD2,TRBV11-2,TGTGCCAGCAGCCACCGCGCGGGAGATAACTCCTACAATGAGCAGTTCTTC,CASSHRAGDNSYNEQFF
once,TRBJ1-1,.,TRBV19,TGTGCCAGTAGTATTAACCGTTTGAACACTGAAGCTTTCTTT,CASSINRLNTEAFF
many,TRBJ2-7,.,TRBV5-6,TGTGCCAGTGAACGGGCGGGCGACGAGCAGTACTTC,CASERAGDEQYF
few,TRBJ2-2,.,TRBV7-8,TGTGCCAGCAGCCCCTGGGCCGGGGAGCTGTTTTTT,CASSPWAGELFF
many,TRBJ2-3,TRBD2,TRBV5-6,TGTGCCAGCAGCTTGGCTCGAGGACTAGCGGGATTAGATACGCAGTATTTT,CASSLARGLAGLDTQYF
many,TRBJ1-3,.,TRBV5-4,TGTGCCAGCAGCTGGGCAGGGAGCTCTGGAAACACCATATATTTT,CASSWAGSSGNTIYF
few,TRBJ2-2,.,TRBV20-1,TGCAGTGCTAGAGATTTGGGGAACACCGGGGAGCTGTTTTTT,CSARDLGNTGELFF
many,TRBJ2-7,TRBD1,TRBV20-1,TGCAGTGCTAGGGCCCCACAGGGGGCTAGGTACGAGCAGTACTTC,CSARAPQGARYEQYF
many,TRBJ2-3,.,TRBV30,TGTGCCTGGAGATACCCGGGCACAGATACGCAGTATTTT,CAWRYPGTDTQYF
many,TRBJ1-5,.,TRBV10-3,TGTGCCATCAGTGAGCCCGGGGGGGGGCGGGAGCCCCAGCATTTT,CAISEPGGGREPQHF
many,TRBJ2-1,.,TRBV19,TGTGCCAGTAGTATCGGGGATAACAATGAGCAGTTCTTC,CASSIGDNNEQFF
many,TRBJ2-5,TRBD2,TRBV7-9,TGTGCCAGCAGACCCTCTATAGCGGGAGGCGAGACCCAGTACTTC,CASRPSIAGGETQYF
.,TRBJ2-5,.,TRBV3-1,TGTGCCAGCGGCCAAGGTGGCGAGGAGACCCAGTACTTC,CASGQGGEETQYF
many,TRBJ2-3,TRBD2,TRBV28,TGTGCCAGCAGTTTGGAGACTAGCGGTACAGATACGCAGTATTTT,CASSLETSGTDTQYF
.,TRBJ2-5,TRBD1,TRBV5-1,TGCGCCAGCAGCTTGCAGACAGGGGGCCAAGAGACCCCGTACTTC,CASSLQTGGQETPYF
many,TRBJ2-7,.,TRBV6-1,TGTGCCAGCAGTGGGGGCTTGGGCCGGGACTACGAGCAGTACTTC,CASSGGLGRDYEQYF
many,TRBJ1-2,.,TRBV6-1,TGTGCCAGCAGTGAAACAGTTTATGGCTACACCTTC,CASSETVYGYTF
many,TRBJ2-3,.,TRBV19,TGTGCCAGTAGTATTGGGACATTGGCAGATACGCAGTATTTT,CASSIGTLADTQYF
.,TRBJ2-2,TRBD1,TRBV11-2,TGTGCCAGCAGCTTAGACCCTGACAGGGGAAAGATCCCGCGGCGCGGGGAGCTGTTTTTT,CASSLDPDRGKIPRRGELFF
.,TRBJ2-6,.,TRBV4-1,TGCGCCAGCAGCCAAGGTATCCGAAGAGGGGCCAACGTCCTGACTTTC,CASSQGIRRGANVLTF
few,TRBJ2-3,TRBD1,TRBV14,TGTGCCAGCAGCCAGCGGACAGGGGGCGTAGATACGCAGTATTTT,CASSQRTGGVDTQYF
many,TRBJ2-3,TRBD1,TRBV9,TGTGCCAGCAGCCGGGGACAGGGTAGCACAGATACGCAGTATTTT,CASSRGQGSTDTQYF
.,TRBJ1-3,TRBD1,TRBV28,TGTGCCAGCAGTCCGGACAGGGGGATCGGAAACACCATATATTTT,CASSPDRGIGNTIYF
.,TRBJ1-6,.,TRBV7-2,TGTGCCAGCAAAGCCGGGTCTCTAAATTCACCCCTCCACTTT,CASKAGSLNSPLHF
many,TRBJ1-4,.,TRBV6-1,TGTGCCAGCAGCCGGACAGCGAGTGGGGAAAAACTGTTTTTT,CASSRTASGEKLFF
many,TRBJ2-2,.,TRBV7-8,TGTGCCAGCAGCTTCGCCAGCGGGGAGCTGTTTTTT,CASSFASGELFF
many,TRBJ1-2,TRBD1,TRBV30,TGTGCCTGGAATCCGACAGGGGCGCGGGGCTACACCTTC,CAWNPTGARGYTF
many,TRBJ2-7,TRBD1,TRBV28,TGTGCCAGCACTTCCCGGGACAGGGGGCTCGAGCAGTACTTC,CASTSRDRGLEQYF